These 8 T cell receptor beta chains originate from one sample sequenced in a study of blood T cell repertoires in COVID-19. Profiling relied on immunoSEQ multiplex PCR, and the TCRdb table lists in-frame clones only, not all of them. The sample includes 50,000 to 85,000 clones, about 90% of them seen just once. The sample was peripheral blood. These receptor sequences come from a human donor in a cohort sampled during active COVID-19.

Comment on this clone: A read error may produce the germline difference seen at one junction end. This chain connects TRBV30 to TRBJ2-2; no clear D. There are 13 residues in the CDR3. CDR1 and CDR2 (germline): GTSNPN, SVGIG (reference sequence). The CDR3 loop is CAWRYFLSGELFF. CDR3 nucleotide sequence: TGTGCATGGAGATACTTTCTCTCCGGGGAGCTGTTTTTT.

The chain has TRBV16 and TRBJ2-7, with 9 nucleotides matching TRBD1. This CDR3 is 18 amino acids long. Trimming took 4 bases from V and 1 from J; bases not matched to a gene: 14. Germline lookup yields CDR1 KGHSY and CDR2 FQNENV. The CDR3 is CASSPESGQGLFSYEQYF. In DNA, the CDR3 is TGTGCCAGCAGCCCTGAGTCGGGACAGGGACTTTTTTCCTACGAGCAGTACTTC. The whole variable domain, filled in from reference TRBV16 and TRBJ2-7, reads GEEVAQTPKHLVRGEGQKAKLYCAPIKGHSYVFWYQQVLKNEFKFLISFQNENVFDETGMPKERFSAKCLPNSPCSLEIQATKLEDSAVYFCASSPESGQGLFSYEQYFGPGTRLTVT.

DNA for the CDR3: TGTGCCAGCAGCCAAGAGGGGTTTGTGGGGGCGGAGGAGCAGTACTTC. Amino acids: CASSQEGFVGAEEQYF. The rearrangement uses TRBV4-2 and TRBJ2-7; perhaps TRBD1 as D (6 bases). Between the trimmed V and J ends, which lost 0 bases and 7 bases, there was a span of 19 bases. Germline CDR1 and CDR2: LGHNA and YNFKEQ. This CDR3 has 16 residues.

This sequence joins TRBV5-1 and TRBJ1-2; D is perhaps TRBD1 (5 bases). Germline CDR1 and CDR2: SGHRS and YFSETQ. The CDR3 contains 15 residues. The V and J ends lost 6 bases and 4 bases respectively, with 19 bases between them. CDR3 sequence: CASTKNQGKGYGYTF. CDR3 in DNA: TGCGCCAGCACCAAAAACCAGGGAAAAGGCTATGGCTACACCTTC.

The rearrangement links TRBV19 to TRBJ2-2; 7 bases match TRBD1. Trimming removed 2 bases from V and 1 base from J; junction bases left unmatched: 4. This CDR3 has 16 residues. The V gene's germline CDR1 is LNHDA and CDR2 SQIVND (reference sequence). CDR3: CASSIRTGLNTGELFF. The DNA for the CDR3 is TGTGCCAGTAGTATAAGGACAGGTCTGAACACCGGGGAGCTGTTTTTT. Filled out from reference TRBV19 and TRBJ2-2, the complete variable domain reads DGGITQSPKYLFRKEGQNVTLSCEQNLNHDAMYWYRQDPGQGLRLIYYSQIVNDFQKGDIAEGYSVSREKKESFPLTVTSAQKNPTAFYLCASSIRTGLNTGELFFGEGSRLTVL.

This chain links TRBV28 with TRBJ1-2, with D perhaps TRBD1 (6 bases). V lost 4 bases, J lost 7 bases, and 13 bases lay in between. The CDR3 has 13 amino acids. Germline CDR1 is MDHEN and CDR2 is SYDVKM. CDR3 coding DNA: TGTGCCAGCAGTTACTCGGGGGGCATTGGCTACACCTTC. This codes for CASSYSGGIGYTF.

The V call is TRBV10-3, the J call TRBJ1-2; no definite D call. V was shortened by 4 bases and J by 6 bases, with 12 bases between the two germline ends. The CDR3 runs to 13 residues. Germline V gene data show CDR1 as ENHRY and CDR2 as SYGVKD. The CDR3 nucleotides are TGTGCCATCAGTGGGGAGTGGTCGGATGGCTACACCTTC. It is translated as CAISGEWSDGYTF.

This chain connects TRBV11-2 to TRBJ2-1; 8 nucleotides match TRBD2. Per the germline V gene, CDR1 is SGHAT and CDR2 is FQNNGV. The J segment lost 5 bases and the V segment lost 2 bases, leaving 5 bases of the junction unmatched. CDR3 length: 15 residues. The CDR3 nucleotides read TGTGCCAGCAGCTTAAGCGGGGGAATTAACAATGAGCAGTTCTTC. Protein: CASSLSGGINNEQFF. Full variable domain (rest looked up from reference TRBV11-2 and TRBJ2-1): EAGVAQSPRYKIIEKRQSVAFWCNPISGHATLYWYQQILGQGPKLLIQFQNNGVVDDSQLPKDRFSAERLKGVDSTLKIQPAKLEDSAVYLCASSLSGGINNEQFFGPGTRLTVL.